The table lists the clone carrying this TCR beta chain with many counts. This sample was included in a study of identical twins. The CDR3 is 14 residues long. The V end lost 0 bases, the J end lost 5 bases, and 8 bases lay between the germline ends. Per germline, CDR1 SGHRS and CDR2 YFSETQ. MiXCR, run by TCRdb on the 5' RACE reads, gives a single entry per CDR3 protein. The sample holds 450,000 to 650,000 distinct CDR3 sequences, 9.6% seen once. This sample also appeared in a second study, on yellow fever vaccine responses in identical twins.

The sample was PBMCs. The rearrangement uses TRBV5-1 and TRBJ1-4; D call uncertain. The TCR sequence derives from a woman aged 18-29 years in good health. CDR3 loop: CASSLVAENEKLFF. CDR3 DNA sequence: TGCGCCAGCAGCTTGGTGGCAGAAAATGAAAAACTGTTTTTT.